This record covers a single T cell receptor (beta chain). Its target is unknown. This entry is derived from a study of CD8 T cells in ankylosing spondylitis. Study outcomes and limitations: Clones linked to disease were reported to show significant enrichment in matched ankylosing spondylitis synovial fluid. Typical of ankylosing spondylitis blood, it appeared, was a TCR beta motif of seven to nine highly homologous variants.

Trimming cost V 4 bases and J 3 bases, with 18 bases left between them. Germline loops: CDR1 MNHEY, CDR2 SMNVEV (reference sequence). The CDR3 length is 16 residues. Each CDR3 protein is one row after TCRdb ran MiXCR on the 5' RACE reads. This table has hundreds of thousands of distinct CDR3 sequences, 25% to 30% appearing once. The sequence derives from a male donor with ankylosing spondylitis. Material: blood, either unsorted or a sorted T cell fraction (not recorded which). V and J are TRBV27 and TRBJ1-2, with D maybe TRBD1 (5 bases). As DNA, the CDR3 is TGTGCCAGCAGTTCCCTCGGTTGGGGGAAGGACTATGGCTACACCTTC. Its translation is CASSSLGWGKDYGYTF.